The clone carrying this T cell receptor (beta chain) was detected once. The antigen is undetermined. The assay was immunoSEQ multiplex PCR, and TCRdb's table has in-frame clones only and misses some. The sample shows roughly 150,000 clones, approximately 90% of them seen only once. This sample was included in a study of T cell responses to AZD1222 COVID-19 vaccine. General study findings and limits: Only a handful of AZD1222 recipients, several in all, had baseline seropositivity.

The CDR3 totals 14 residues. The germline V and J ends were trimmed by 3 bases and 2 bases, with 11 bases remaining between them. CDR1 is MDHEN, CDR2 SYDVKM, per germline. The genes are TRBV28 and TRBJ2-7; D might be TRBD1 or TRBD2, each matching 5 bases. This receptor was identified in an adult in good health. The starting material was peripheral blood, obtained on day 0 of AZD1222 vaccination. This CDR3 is CASSFGGLTYEQYF. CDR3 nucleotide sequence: TGTGCCAGCAGTTTTGGGGGATTGACCTACGAGCAGTACTTC.